The 8 T cell receptor beta chains in this list originate from one sample, sequenced in a study of a mutant IDH1 vaccine in newly diagnosed glioma. These receptors lack a known antigen. Noted time point: week 47, end of study. A 20-mer mutant IDH1 peptide at 300 ug was injected subcutaneously with topical imiquimod. Data came from immunoSEQ multiplex PCR; TCRdb stores just in-frame clones and leaves some out. This table has some 60,000 clones, 80% to 85% appearing once. The input for sequencing was PBMCs, taken from a glioma patient whose treatment included an IDH1 peptide vaccine. These receptors were obtained from a woman aged 50 to 60 with glioma.

This chain links TRBV5-1 with TRBJ1-1; 8 nucleotides align to TRBD1. Germline lookup yields CDR1 SGHRS and CDR2 YFSETQ. The CDR3 consists of 15 residues. V was clipped by 0 bases and J by 1 base; unmatched bases: 2. CDR3 region: CASSLAGQGNTEAFF. The CDR3 coding sequence is TGCGCCAGCAGCTTGGCCGGACAGGGGAACACTGAAGCTTTCTTT.

V and J are TRBV19 and TRBJ1-4, with TRBD1 as a possible D gene (6 bases). Germline values: CDR1 LNHDA, CDR2 SQIVND (reference sequence). This CDR3 comprises 16 residues. V was shortened by 7 bases and J by 3 bases, with 18 bases between the two germline ends. The CDR3 coding sequence is TGTGCCAGTATGGAGCGGGGGGCGGTGGCTAATGAAAAACTGTTTTTT. Encoded protein: CASMERGAVANEKLFF. The full variable domain, completed using reference TRBV19 and TRBJ1-4, is DGGITQSPKYLFRKEGQNVTLSCEQNLNHDAMYWYRQDPGQGLRLIYYSQIVNDFQKGDIAEGYSVSREKKESFPLTVTSAQKNPTAFYLCASMERGAVANEKLFFGSGTQLSVL.

Sample share makes this clone medium-sized. Here the CDR3 DNA reads TGTGCCAGAAACCCGGGACAGGGAGACACCATATATTTT. It codes for CARNPGQGDTIYF. The chain joins TRBV2 to TRBJ1-3; 9 nucleotides line up with TRBD1. Germline trimming cut 9 bases from V and 8 bases from J; bases unmatched to any gene: 8. Germline V gene sequence: CDR1 SNHLY, CDR2 FYNNEI. This CDR3 spans 13 amino acids.

This clone was detected only a few times. DNA for the CDR3: TGTGCCAGCAGTTACGTGGGTGGGCGGACTGAAGCTTTCTTT. This encodes CASSYVGGRTEAFF. V gene TRBV6-6 combines with J gene TRBJ1-1; D is uncertain. The CDR3 consists of 14 residues. The germline V and J ends were trimmed by 2 bases and 5 bases, with 12 bases remaining between them. Germline CDR1 is MNHNY and CDR2 is SVGAGI (reference sequence).

This chain joins TRBV15 and TRBJ1-3; D is uncertain. The CDR3 is 16 amino acids. V lost 0 bases, J lost 4 bases, and 13 bases lay in between. CDR1 and CDR2 (germline): LNHNV, YYDKDF (reference sequence). The CDR3 DNA follows: TGTGCCACCAGCAGAGATCGAACGCTCTCGGGAAACACCATATATTTT. Amino acid sequence: CATSRDRTLSGNTIYF.

In DNA, the CDR3 is TGCGCCAGCAGCCAAGATCTCGGGGGCAGGGAGGATCAGCCCCAGCATTTT. Translation: CASSQDLGGREDQPQHF. V is TRBV4-1 and J is TRBJ1-5, with D possibly matching TRBD1 (6 bases). CDR3 size: 17 residues. Trimming removed 0 bases at V and 5 bases at J, with 17 bases between. The germline V gene has CDR1 MGHRA and CDR2 YSYEKL.

This chain links TRBV19 with TRBJ1-1, with D possibly TRBD1 on 6 matching bases. From germline, CDR1 is LNHDA and CDR2 SQIVND (reference sequence). With 4 bases removed from V and 8 bases from J, the gap between germline ends came to 14 bases. This CDR3 is 13 amino acids long. The CDR3 sequence is CASSTPLTGEAFF. CDR3 in DNA: TGTGCCAGTAGTACCCCACTGACAGGAGAAGCTTTCTTT. Full variable domain (outside the CDR3, taken from reference TRBV19 and TRBJ1-1): DGGITQSPKYLFRKEGQNVTLSCEQNLNHDAMYWYRQDPGQGLRLIYYSQIVNDFQKGDIAEGYSVSREKKESFPLTVTSAQKNPTAFYLCASSTPLTGEAFFGQGTRLTVV.

The chain recombines TRBV19 with TRBJ2-3, with 10 bases identical to TRBD2. After removal of 8 bases from V and 3 bases from J, the junction contained 8 bases not matched to a gene. The CDR3 is made up of 15 amino acids. From germline, CDR1 is LNHDA and CDR2 SQIVND (reference sequence). The CDR3 spells CASGGILAGTDTQYF. CDR3 bases: TGTGCCAGTGGGGGTATACTAGCGGGGACAGATACGCAGTATTTT.